This T cell receptor beta chain was obtained from a study of T cell responses to AZD1222 COVID-19 vaccine. Study as a whole: Second doses were pooled across both intervals (about 4 or about 12 weeks). General study findings and limits: Spike-spanning, vaccine-associated CD4 TCRs were dominant at 160-218 and 743-854. The donors showed a predominance of white British ancestry and of females, with possible underestimation of clonal diversity. Increases in Spike-specific TCR breadth and depth were seen after two AZD1222 doses.

This CDR3 is 15 amino acids long. J gave up 3 bases and V 3 bases, and 2 bases lay outside the gene matches. Germline-derived CDR1 and CDR2 are MDHEN and SYDVKM. Method: immunoSEQ multiplex PCR; TCRdb's copy keeps in-frame clones and lacks some. The sample contains 100,000 to 150,000 clones, 80% to 90% of which appear only once. Notes on this clone: Antigen unknown.

The receptor's source is an adult in good health. The sequenced sample was peripheral blood, obtained on day 0 of AZD1222 vaccination. V is TRBV28 and J is TRBJ1-2; the match to TRBD1 covers 12 bases. The CDR3 nucleotides are TGTGCCAGCAGTTTGGGACAGGGGGCTCACTATGGCTACACCTTC. The encoded protein is CASSLGQGAHYGYTF.